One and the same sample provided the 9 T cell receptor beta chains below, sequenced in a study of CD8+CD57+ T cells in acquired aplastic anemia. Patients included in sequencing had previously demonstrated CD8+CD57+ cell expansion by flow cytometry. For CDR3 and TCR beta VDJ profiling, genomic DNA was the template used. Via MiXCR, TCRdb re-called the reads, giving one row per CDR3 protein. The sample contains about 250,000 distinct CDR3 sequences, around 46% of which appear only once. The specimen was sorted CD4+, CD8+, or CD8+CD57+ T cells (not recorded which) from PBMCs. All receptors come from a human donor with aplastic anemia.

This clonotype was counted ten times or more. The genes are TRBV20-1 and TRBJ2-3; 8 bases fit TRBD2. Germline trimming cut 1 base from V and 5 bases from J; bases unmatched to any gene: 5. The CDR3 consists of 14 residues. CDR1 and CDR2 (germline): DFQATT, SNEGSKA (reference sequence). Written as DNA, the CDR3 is TGCAGTGCTAGAGCCCCGGGGGGGCTAGATACGCAGTATTTT. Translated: CSARAPGGLDTQYF.

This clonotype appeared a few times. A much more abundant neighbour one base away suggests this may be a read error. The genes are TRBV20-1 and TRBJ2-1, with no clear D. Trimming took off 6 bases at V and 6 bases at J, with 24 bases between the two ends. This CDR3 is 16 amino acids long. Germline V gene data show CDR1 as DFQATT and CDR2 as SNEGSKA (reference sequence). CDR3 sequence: CSALEITGSEANEQFF. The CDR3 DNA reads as TGCAGTGCATTAGAGATTACGGGCTCGGAAGCCAATGAGCAGTTCTTC.

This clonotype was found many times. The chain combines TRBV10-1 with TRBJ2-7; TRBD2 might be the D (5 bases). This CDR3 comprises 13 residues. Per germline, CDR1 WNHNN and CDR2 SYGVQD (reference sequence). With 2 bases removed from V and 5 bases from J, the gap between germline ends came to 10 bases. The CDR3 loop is CASSEVRGNEQYF. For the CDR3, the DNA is TGCGCCAGCAGTGAGGTCAGAGGGAACGAGCAGTACTTC.

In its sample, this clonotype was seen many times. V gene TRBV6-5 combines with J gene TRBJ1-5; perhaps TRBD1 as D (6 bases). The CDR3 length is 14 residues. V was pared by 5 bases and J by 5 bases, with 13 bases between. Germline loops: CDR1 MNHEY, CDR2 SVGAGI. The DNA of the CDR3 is TGTGCCAGCAGTAACAGGGTTTGGGATCAGCCCCAGCATTTT. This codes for CASSNRVWDQPQHF.

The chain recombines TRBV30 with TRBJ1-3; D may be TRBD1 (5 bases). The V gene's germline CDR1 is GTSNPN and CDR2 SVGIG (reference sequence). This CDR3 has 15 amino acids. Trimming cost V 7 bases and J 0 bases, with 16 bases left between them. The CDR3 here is CASAGQAVSGNTIYF. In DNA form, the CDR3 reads TGTGCCTCTGCGGGGCAGGCCGTCTCTGGAAACACCATATATTTT. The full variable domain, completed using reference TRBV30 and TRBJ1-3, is SQTIHQWPATLVQPVGSPLSLECTVEGTSNPNLYWYRQAAGRGLQLLFYSVGIGQISSEVPQNLSASRPQDRQFILSSKKLLLSDSGFYLCASAGQAVSGNTIYFGEGSWLTVV.

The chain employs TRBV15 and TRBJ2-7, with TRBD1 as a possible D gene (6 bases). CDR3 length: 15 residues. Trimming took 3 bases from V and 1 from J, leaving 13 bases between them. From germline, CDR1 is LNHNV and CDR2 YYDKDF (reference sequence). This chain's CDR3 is CATSSVSRGSYEQYF. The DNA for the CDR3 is TGTGCCACCAGCAGTGTTTCGAGGGGGTCCTACGAGCAGTACTTC.

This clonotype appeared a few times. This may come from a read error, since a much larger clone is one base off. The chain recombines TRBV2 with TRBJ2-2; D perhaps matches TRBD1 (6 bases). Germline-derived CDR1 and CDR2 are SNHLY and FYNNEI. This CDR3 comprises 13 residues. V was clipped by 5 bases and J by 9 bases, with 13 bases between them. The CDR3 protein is CASSSHRAWELFF. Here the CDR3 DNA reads TGTGCCAGCAGTTCGCACAGGGCCTGGGAGCTGTTTTTT.

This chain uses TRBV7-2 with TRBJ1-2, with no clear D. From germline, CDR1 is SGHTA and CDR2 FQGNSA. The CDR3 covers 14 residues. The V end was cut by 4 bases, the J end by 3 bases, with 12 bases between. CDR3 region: CASSSGDTDYGYTF. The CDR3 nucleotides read TGTGCCAGCAGCTCGGGTGACACGGACTATGGCTACACCTTC.

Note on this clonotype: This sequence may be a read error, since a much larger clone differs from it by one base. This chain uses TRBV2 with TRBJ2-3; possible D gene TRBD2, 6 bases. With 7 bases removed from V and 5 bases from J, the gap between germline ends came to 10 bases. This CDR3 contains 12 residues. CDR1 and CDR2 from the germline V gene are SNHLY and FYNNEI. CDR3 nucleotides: TGTGCCAGCACTTACGGGGGAGATACGCAGTATTTT. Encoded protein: CASTYGGDTQYF.